This TCR beta chain was sequenced in a study of vaccination and CD4 T cells after COVID-19. Study details: Convalescent cases consisted of six males and four females, of whom two were Hispanic. Stimuli were overlapping spike peptide pools of SARS-CoV-2 and three common cold coronaviruses (HCoV-NL63, HCoV-OC43, HCoV-229E).

As to this clonotype: Its antigen is unidentified.

The CDR3 has 15 residues. Germline V lookup: CDR1 MNHNS, CDR2 SASEGT. Trimming removed 6 bases from V and 2 bases from J; junction bases left unmatched: 6. Treatment of the sample: 10-day PBMC culture with coronavirus spike peptide pools or control peptides (ViraFEST assay). Positive PCR tests came between March and December 2020, ahead of the US Alpha, Beta and Delta variants. Per well, about 2.2 million PBMCs were cultured in the presence of around 9.4 IU/ml IL-2 and approximately 9.4 ug/ml peptide pools. The Oncomine TCR Beta short-read assay sequenced DNA from cultured CD4+ T cells. TCRdb redid the calling of the PCR reads with MiXCR, one entry per CDR3 protein. The sample shows some 16,000 distinct CDR3 sequences, 45% to 60% of them seen only once.

This TCR derives from a human donor who had recovered from COVID-19. Material: CD4+ T cells from blood, cultured in vitro. This rearrangement joins TRBV6-1 to TRBJ1-5; 8 bases line up with TRBD1. CDR3 protein: CASRVGQGGNQPQHF. The DNA of the CDR3 is TGTGCCAGCAGGGTCGGACAGGGTGGCAATCAGCCCCAGCATTTT.